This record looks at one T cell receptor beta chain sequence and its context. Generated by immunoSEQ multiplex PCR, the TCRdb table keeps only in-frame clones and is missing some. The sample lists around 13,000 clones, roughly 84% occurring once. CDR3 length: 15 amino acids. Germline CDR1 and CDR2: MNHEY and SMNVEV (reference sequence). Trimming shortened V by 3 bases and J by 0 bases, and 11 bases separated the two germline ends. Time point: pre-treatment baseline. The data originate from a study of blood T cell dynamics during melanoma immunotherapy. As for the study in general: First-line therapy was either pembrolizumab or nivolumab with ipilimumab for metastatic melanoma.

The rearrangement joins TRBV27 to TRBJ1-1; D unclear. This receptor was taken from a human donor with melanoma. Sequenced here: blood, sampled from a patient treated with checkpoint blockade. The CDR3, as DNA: TGTGCCAGCAGTTTTAACATAAAGATGAACACTGAAGCTTTCTTT. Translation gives CASSFNIKMNTEAFF.